This is a list of T cell receptor beta chains from one sample in a study of blood T cell repertoires in COVID-19. This table comes from immunoSEQ multiplex PCR, and its TCRdb copy is limited to in-frame clones, with some not included. The sample carries about 200,000 clones, about 85% recorded once. Sample: peripheral blood. These receptors were taken from a woman of 80 years or more with acute or convalescent COVID-19. Each CDR3 is given with its conserved first and last residue. Each record gives: D gene, clone size, V gene, J gene, CDR3 DNA, CDR3 protein. A D gene is named only where the DNA matches it firmly. For some rows the clone size is stated as once, few or many, or as a class when expanded; others skip it.

d_gene: .
abundance: .
v_gene: TRBV29-1
j_gene: TRBJ1-1
CDR3nt: TGCAGCGTCGGGGGGCAGACCGGCACTGAAGCTTTCTTT
CDR3aa: CSVGGQTGTEAFF

d_gene: .
abundance: .
v_gene: TRBV28
j_gene: TRBJ2-7
CDR3nt: TGTGCCAGCATCCCCCCGGGCTCCTACGAGCAGTACTTC
CDR3aa: CASIPPGSYEQYF

d_gene: .
abundance: .
v_gene: TRBV2
j_gene: TRBJ1-3
CDR3nt: TGTGCCAGCAGTGACCAGGGGCCCTTCTCTGGAAACACCATATATTTT
CDR3aa: CASSDQGPFSGNTIYF

d_gene: TRBD2
abundance: .
v_gene: TRBV10-1
j_gene: TRBJ2-1
CDR3nt: TGCGCCAGCAGTGAATCAGGACTAGCGGGAGGGTATGAGCAGTTCTTC
CDR3aa: CASSESGLAGGYEQFF

d_gene: .
abundance: .
v_gene: TRBV6-2/TRBV6-3
j_gene: TRBJ1-1
CDR3nt: TGTGCCAGCAGTGGGATCTTGGCGGGGAACACTGAAGCTTTCTTT
CDR3aa: CASSGILAGNTEAFF

d_gene: TRBD1
abundance: .
v_gene: TRBV7-2
j_gene: TRBJ1-1
CDR3nt: TGTGCCAGCAGCGTAGGGGGACAGAGGAACACTGAAGCTTTCTTT
CDR3aa: CASSVGGQRNTEAFF

d_gene: TRBD2
abundance: .
v_gene: TRBV7-2
j_gene: TRBJ2-2
CDR3nt: TGTGCCAGCAGCTTGCGGGAGTCGAGGGAGCTGTTTTTT
CDR3aa: CASSLRESRELFF

d_gene: TRBD1
abundance: .
v_gene: TRBV30
j_gene: TRBJ1-6
CDR3nt: TGTGCCTGGTCCACCCGGGACAGGGGTAATTCACCCCTCCACTTT
CDR3aa: CAWSTRDRGNSPLHF

d_gene: .
abundance: .
v_gene: TRBV9
j_gene: TRBJ1-1
CDR3nt: TGTGCCAGCAGCGCCCCCTGGGAGAGGGAAACTGAAGCTTTCTTT
CDR3aa: CASSAPWERETEAFF

d_gene: .
abundance: .
v_gene: TRBV7-8
j_gene: TRBJ1-3
CDR3nt: TGTGCCAGCAGCTTATACTCTGGAAACACCATATATTTT
CDR3aa: CASSLYSGNTIYF

d_gene: .
abundance: .
v_gene: TRBV2
j_gene: TRBJ1-3
CDR3nt: TGTGCCAGCTCAACAGTCTCTGGAAACACCATATATTTT
CDR3aa: CASSTVSGNTIYF

d_gene: .
abundance: .
v_gene: TRBV5-8
j_gene: TRBJ2-3
CDR3nt: TGTGCCAGCAGCCCGCGGGACGGATCTAGCACAGATACGCAGTATTTT
CDR3aa: CASSPRDGSSTDTQYF

d_gene: TRBD1
abundance: .
v_gene: TRBV5-1
j_gene: TRBJ1-4
CDR3nt: TGCGCCAGCAGCTTGGGACAGGGTTATGAAAAACTGTTTTTT
CDR3aa: CASSLGQGYEKLFF

d_gene: .
abundance: few
v_gene: TRBV7-2
j_gene: TRBJ1-6
CDR3nt: TGTGCCAGCAGCTCTAGACAGAATTCACCCCTCCACTTT
CDR3aa: CASSSRQNSPLHF

d_gene: .
abundance: .
v_gene: TRBV6-5
j_gene: TRBJ1-1
CDR3nt: TGTGCCAGCAGTTTGAGTTCTTCTGAAGCTTTCTTT
CDR3aa: CASSLSSSEAFF

d_gene: .
abundance: .
v_gene: TRBV7-2
j_gene: TRBJ2-5
CDR3nt: TGTGCCAGCAGCCCTTCCCTCGCGGAGGAGACCCAGTACTTC
CDR3aa: CASSPSLAEETQYF

d_gene: .
abundance: once
v_gene: TRBV12-3/TRBV12-4
j_gene: TRBJ2-4
CDR3nt: TGTGCCAGCAGTTCCAACGGGAACATTCAGTACTTC
CDR3aa: CASSSNGNIQYF

d_gene: TRBD1
abundance: .
v_gene: TRBV19
j_gene: TRBJ2-7
CDR3nt: TGTGCCAGTAGTATACGGGACAGGGGGATCTACGAGCAGTACTTC
CDR3aa: CASSIRDRGIYEQYF

d_gene: .
abundance: once
v_gene: TRBV6-5
j_gene: TRBJ2-1
CDR3nt: TGTGCCAGCAGTAAGGGGGACCCTACGAATGAGCAGTTCTTC
CDR3aa: CASSKGDPTNEQFF

d_gene: TRBD2
abundance: .
v_gene: TRBV7-2
j_gene: TRBJ2-1
CDR3nt: TGTGCCAGCAGCTTACTAAGCGGGAGTTCTGAGCAGTTCTTC
CDR3aa: CASSLLSGSSEQFF

d_gene: .
abundance: .
v_gene: TRBV5-1
j_gene: TRBJ2-2
CDR3nt: TGCGCCAGCAGCCAACCAGAGCGGGTCACCGGGGAGCTGTTTTTT
CDR3aa: CASSQPERVTGELFF

d_gene: TRBD2
abundance: .
v_gene: TRBV7-3
j_gene: TRBJ2-1
CDR3nt: TGTGCCAGCAGCAGGAGCGGGAGTGGTGAGCAGTTCTTC
CDR3aa: CASSRSGSGEQFF

d_gene: TRBD1
abundance: .
v_gene: TRBV6-6
j_gene: TRBJ2-1
CDR3nt: TGTGCCAGCAGCCCAAACCTACCACAGGGGGCGGGTGAGCAGTTCTTC
CDR3aa: CASSPNLPQGAGEQFF